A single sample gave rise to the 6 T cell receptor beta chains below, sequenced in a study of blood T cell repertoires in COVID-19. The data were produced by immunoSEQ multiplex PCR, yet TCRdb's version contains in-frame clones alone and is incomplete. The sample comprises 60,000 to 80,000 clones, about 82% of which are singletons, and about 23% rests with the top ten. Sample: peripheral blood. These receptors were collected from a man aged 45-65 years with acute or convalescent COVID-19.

The CDR3 DNA reads TGCGCCAGCAGCTTCGGGGGGGAACCACCTCTGACCTTC. Translation: CASSFGGEPPLTF. The chain links TRBV5-1 to TRBJ1-2, with D possibly matching TRBD1 (5 bases). The CDR3 has 13 amino acids. V gave up 2 bases and J gave up 14 bases, with 19 bases separating them. Germline CDR1 is SGHRS and CDR2 is YFSETQ.

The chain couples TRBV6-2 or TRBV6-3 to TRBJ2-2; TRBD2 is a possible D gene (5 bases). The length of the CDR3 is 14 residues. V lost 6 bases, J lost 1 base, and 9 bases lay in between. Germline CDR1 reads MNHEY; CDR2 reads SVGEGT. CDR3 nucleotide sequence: TGTGCCAGCAGCCTAGGACTGAACACCGGGGAGCTGTTTTTT. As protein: CASSLGLNTGELFF.

The CDR3 DNA sequence: TGCGCCAGCAGCCAAGTAGAAAGTGCCCGTAGCGCCAAAAACATTCAGTACTTC. Its protein is CASSQVESARSAKNIQYF. The chain is built from TRBV4-1 and TRBJ2-4; D is unclear. CDR3 length: 18 amino acids. V lost 1 base, J lost 1 base, and 17 bases lay in between. CDR1 is MGHRA, CDR2 YSYEKL, per germline.

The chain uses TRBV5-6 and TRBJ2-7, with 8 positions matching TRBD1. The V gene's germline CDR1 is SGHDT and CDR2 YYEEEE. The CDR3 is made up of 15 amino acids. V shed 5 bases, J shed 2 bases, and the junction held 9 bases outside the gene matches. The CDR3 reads CASSQPTGETYEQYV. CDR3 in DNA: TGTGCCAGCAGTCAACCGACAGGGGAAACCTACGAGCAGTACGTC.

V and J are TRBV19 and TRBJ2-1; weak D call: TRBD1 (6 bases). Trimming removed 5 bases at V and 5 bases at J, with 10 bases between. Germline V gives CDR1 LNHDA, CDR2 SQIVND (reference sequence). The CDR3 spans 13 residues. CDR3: CASSVSGDNEQFF. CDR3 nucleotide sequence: TGTGCCAGTAGTGTATCAGGGGACAATGAGCAGTTCTTC.

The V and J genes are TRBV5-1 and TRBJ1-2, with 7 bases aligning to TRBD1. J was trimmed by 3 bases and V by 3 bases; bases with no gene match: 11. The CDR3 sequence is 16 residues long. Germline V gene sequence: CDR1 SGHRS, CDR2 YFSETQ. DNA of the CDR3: TGCGCCAGCAGCTCGGCCTGGGACAGCCAAGACTATGGCTACACCTTC. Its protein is CASSSAWDSQDYGYTF.